Each of the 6 T cell receptor beta chains below was sequenced from the same sample in a study of neurological immune-mediated disorders. TCRdb independently ran MiXCR on the 5' RACE reads; one entry per CDR3 protein. The sample includes about 55,000 distinct CDR3 sequences, around 4% of them seen just once. The material sequenced was PBMCs. Source of these receptors: a man in his sixties with multiple sclerosis.

This clonotype was seen only a few times. The CDR3 region has the DNA TGCAGTGCTAGAGATCCAGGCGCTACTTCCACCGGGGAGCTGTTTTTT. Protein sequence: CSARDPGATSTGELFF. The chain combines TRBV20-1 with TRBJ2-2; D is uncertain. The CDR3 has 16 amino acids. Germline CDR1 reads DFQATT; CDR2 reads SNEGSKA (reference sequence). Trimming left V 0 bases short and J 4 bases short, with 15 bases between.

At least ten counts were recorded for this clonotype. The chain joins TRBV4-1 to TRBJ2-7; 7 bases agree with TRBD1. Germline CDR1 MGHRA, CDR2 YSYEKL. This CDR3 is built from 16 residues. J lost 3 bases, V lost 1 base, and 9 bases had no gene match. The CDR3 is CASSQVLTGKRYEQYF. Here the CDR3 DNA reads TGCGCCAGCAGCCAAGTCTTGACAGGGAAGCGCTACGAGCAGTACTTC.

In its sample, this clonotype was seen many times. The chain uses TRBV20-1 and TRBJ1-1; TRBD1 is a possible D gene (6 bases). Trimming removed 5 bases at V and 10 bases at J, with 11 bases between. This CDR3 has 10 amino acids. The germline V gene encodes CDR1 DFQATT and CDR2 SNEGSKA (reference sequence). The CDR3, as DNA: TGCAGTGCTCGGGACATCGGAGCTTTCTTT. Translation: CSARDIGAFF.

This clonotype has ten or more counts. It may be a read error: a sequence one base away is much more abundant. The chain is built from TRBV5-1 and TRBJ2-6; D tentatively reads TRBD1 or TRBD2 (5 bases each). The CDR3 covers 15 residues. CDR1 is SGHRS and CDR2 is YFSETQ in the germline V gene. CDR3 sequence: CASSLVLSGPKVLTF. CDR3 DNA: TGCGCCAGCAGCTTGGTACTCTCGGGGCCCAAAGTCCTGACTTTC.

Many counts were recorded for this clonotype. The chain has TRBV7-7 and TRBJ2-1; 8 nucleotides match TRBD2. This CDR3 has 13 amino acids. V shed 5 bases and J 9 bases; nucleotides not matched to a gene: 6. Germline lookup yields CDR1 SSHAT and CDR2 FNYEAQ (reference sequence). The CDR3 bases are TGTGCCAGCAGCCTCTATAGCGGGACTGAGCAGTTCTTC. It encodes CASSLYSGTEQFF.

This clonotype was counted many times. For the CDR3, the DNA is TGCAGTGCTAGGACTCCAACCGGGGAGCTGTTTTTT. Its translation is CSARTPTGELFF. J is TRBJ2-2 and V is TRBV20-1; no clear D. The germline CDR1 and CDR2 sequences are DFQATT and SNEGSKA (reference sequence). The CDR3 is 12 amino acids. V was cut by 3 bases and J by 5 bases, with 7 bases left in between.